Here is one T cell receptor beta chain with its context. This entry belongs to a study of blood T cells in healthy people across ages. Germline V lookup: CDR1 DFQATT, CDR2 SNEGSKA (reference sequence). V gave up 6 bases and J gave up 3 bases, with 8 bases separating them. The CDR3 extends over 12 amino acids. PCR was performed a second time for about 6 to 11 cycles using a sample-barcoded 5' primer and a J-beta primer mix. Each CDR3 protein gets one entry after TCRdb re-called the 5' RACE reads with MiXCR. The repertoire holds roughly 1,500,000 distinct CDR3 sequences, with about 31% as singletons. The sequence was collected from a woman aged 25 to 39 in good health. The sample taken for sequencing was blood. The chain uses TRBV20-1 and TRBJ2-2; possibly TRBD2 for D (5 bases). The CDR3 coding sequence is TGCAGTGCCCCGGGGTACACCGGGGAGCTGTTTTTT. Its protein product is CSAPGYTGELFF.